This T cell receptor beta chain is drawn from a study of long-term antiretroviral therapy in people with HIV. Findings of the study overall: Control repertoires displayed wider CDR3 length ranges than the HIV repertoires. Every time point showed a repertoire led by clones expanded before ART.

Looked up from germline, CDR1 is MNHEY and CDR2 is SMNVEV (reference sequence). Trimming pared 3 bases from V and 3 bases from J, leaving 12 bases between. This CDR3 region has 14 residues. A note on this clone: Its specificity is unknown.

This was the immunoSEQ v3.0 assay at survey level. Assay used: immunoSEQ multiplex PCR; TCRdb lists only in-frame clones, some missing. This sample carries about 28,000 clones, roughly 90% of them seen once, and the ten largest clones take under 5.5%. Everyone in the study who had HIV was treated in the United States. The TCR sequence derives from a man aged 18 to 35 with HIV. This chain links TRBV27 with TRBJ2-7; D unclear. The source material was unsorted PBMCs, sampled 3.1 years after starting antiretroviral therapy. The CDR3: CASSLGKGIYEQYF. The CDR3 nucleotides read TGTGCCAGCAGTTTGGGAAAGGGTATCTACGAGCAGTACTTC.